The 7 T cell receptor beta chains reported below all come from one sample, sequenced in a study of blood T cell repertoires in COVID-19. TCRdb keeps only in-frame clones here, not all; method: immunoSEQ multiplex PCR. The sample lists over 150,000 clones, roughly 86% seen once, with around 7% in the top ten. The sequenced sample was peripheral blood. The receptors here all came from a man over 45 with active or convalescent COVID-19.

The chain joins TRBV6-1 to TRBJ2-5, with D unclear. Germline V gene lookup returns CDR1 MNHNS and CDR2 SASEGT. V lost 2 bases, J lost 5 bases, and 15 bases lay in between. CDR3 size: 15 residues. CDR3 in amino acids: CASSEIIPFRETQYF. DNA of the CDR3: TGTGCCAGCAGTGAAATCATCCCTTTCCGGGAGACCCAGTACTTC.

The V gene is TRBV27, the J gene TRBJ2-7, with 8 bases fitting TRBD1. The V gene's germline CDR1 is MNHEY and CDR2 SMNVEV (reference sequence). The CDR3 contains 18 residues. V lost 4 bases and J lost 1; bases outside the gene matches: 15. The CDR3 DNA sequence: TGTGCCAGCAGTTCTTTCGGGACAGGTCTTCTACCTTCCTACGAGCAGTACTTC. It specifies CASSSFGTGLLPSYEQYF.

The CDR3, as DNA: TGTGCCAGCAGCCGGGACAGGGGGATCAATGAGCAGTTCTTC. This codes for CASSRDRGINEQFF. V is TRBV7-2 and J is TRBJ2-1; 11 nucleotides line up with TRBD1. This CDR3 comprises 14 residues. The junction had 3 bases not matched to a gene; V was cut back by 5 bases and J by 6 bases. Germline lookup yields CDR1 SGHTA and CDR2 FQGNSA.

The chain joins TRBV30 to TRBJ2-3; a weak D match, TRBD2 (6 bases). The CDR3 extends over 16 amino acids. Germline values: CDR1 GTSNPN, CDR2 SVGIG (reference sequence). Trimming took off 2 bases at V and 1 base at J, with 16 bases between the two ends. The CDR3 nucleotides are TGTGCCTGGAGTAATGGGCGGGACTCTGGCACAGATACGCAGTATTTT. Its protein product is CAWSNGRDSGTDTQYF.

The rearrangement uses TRBV7-2 and TRBJ1-4; 7 bases align to TRBD1. V was clipped by 4 bases and J by 5 bases; unmatched bases: 4. The V gene's germline CDR1 is SGHTA and CDR2 FQGNSA. The CDR3 consists of 14 residues. CDR3 residues: CASSSRTGNEKLFF. CDR3 sequence (DNA): TGTGCCAGCAGCTCTAGGACAGGAAATGAAAAACTGTTTTTT.

The V call is TRBV28, the J call TRBJ2-4; D ambiguous. Looked up from germline, CDR1 is MDHEN and CDR2 is SYDVKM. The V gene lost 6 bases and the J gene lost 8 bases, with 14 bases spanning the gap. This CDR3 spans 13 amino acids. CDR3 sequence (DNA): TGTGCCAGCAGGGTAGGCGGTTCGGACATTCAGTACTTC. As protein: CASRVGGSDIQYF.

This clone was observed a handful of times. This chain joins TRBV7-2 and TRBJ2-1; TRBD1 matches at 8 bases. The germline CDR1 and CDR2 sequences are SGHTA and FQGNSA. V dropped 6 bases and J dropped 1; count of bases not matched to a gene: 5. This CDR3 spans 15 amino acids. The CDR3 DNA reads TGTGCCAGCAGACCAGGGGGCAGGTCCTACAATGAGCAGTTCTTC. Protein product: CASRPGGRSYNEQFF.